The 9 T cell receptor beta chains reported below all come from one sample, sequenced in a study of blood T cell repertoires in COVID-19. The assay was immunoSEQ multiplex PCR, and TCRdb's table has in-frame clones only and misses some. The data hold 120,000 to 150,000 clones, with around 83% observed a single time. The sample comprised peripheral blood. These receptors all come from a human donor with acute or convalescent COVID-19. The donor label of this sample is uncertain.

This chain links TRBV7-2 with TRBJ2-3; no definite D call. Germline values: CDR1 SGHTA, CDR2 FQGNSA. The CDR3 contains 11 residues. Deletions cut 3 bases from V and 5 bases from J, with 3 bases between. Here the CDR3 reads CASSFGDTQYF. Written as DNA, the CDR3 is TGTGCCAGCAGCTTCGGAGATACGCAGTATTTT.

This rearrangement joins TRBV15 to TRBJ1-3, with TRBD1 matching over 7 bases. The CDR3 loop spans 17 amino acids. Germline CDR1 and CDR2: LNHNV and YYDKDF (reference sequence). Trimming took 0 bases from V and 3 from J; bases not matched to a gene: 8. The CDR3 region has the DNA TGTGCCACCAGCAGAGACCTCCGGACAGGACATGGAAACACCATATATTTT. It specifies CATSRDLRTGHGNTIYF.

The gene calls are TRBV25-1 and TRBJ1-2; 7 bases fit TRBD1. The CDR3 has 13 amino acids. Germline V CDR1 and CDR2: MGHDK, SYGVNS. J was trimmed by 6 bases and V by 5 bases; bases with no gene match: 6. The CDR3 bases are TGTGCCAGCAGTCAAACAGGGGAGCATGGCTACACCTTC. This codes for CASSQTGEHGYTF.

The rearrangement links TRBV27 to TRBJ2-4; a weak D match, TRBD1 (7 bases). There are 16 residues in the CDR3. Germline V gene data show CDR1 as MNHEY and CDR2 as SMNVEV (reference sequence). Trimming left V 6 bases short and J 2 bases short, with 17 bases between. This CDR3 is CASSPLAGQSKNIQYF. DNA of the CDR3: TGTGCCAGCAGCCCCTTGGCGGGACAGTCCAAAAACATTCAGTACTTC.

This chain connects TRBV28 to TRBJ1-5; possibly TRBD1 for D (5 bases). This CDR3 spans 13 amino acids. CDR1 MDHEN and CDR2 SYDVKM come from the germline V gene. V was clipped by 6 bases and J by 7 bases, with 13 bases between them. CDR3 sequence (DNA): TGTGCCAGCAGGACCGGGGGGACCCAGCCCCAGCATTTT. It encodes CASRTGGTQPQHF.

The V and J genes are TRBV13 and TRBJ2-1; a possible D gene is TRBD1 (7 bases). V lost 4 bases to trimming and J lost 4 bases, with 11 bases between them. This CDR3 spans 14 amino acids. Germline V lookup: CDR1 PRHDT, CDR2 FYEKMQ (reference sequence). The CDR3 DNA follows: TGTGCCAGCAGCTCAGGGGGGACTTACAATGAGCAGTTCTTC. It is translated as CASSSGGTYNEQFF.

The rearrangement uses TRBV7-2 and TRBJ2-5, with D maybe TRBD1 (6 bases). V lost 5 bases and J lost 5, with 15 bases in between. This CDR3 has 14 amino acids. The germline CDR1 and CDR2 sequences are SGHTA and FQGNSA. The CDR3 DNA follows: TGTGCCAGCAGCCGTAATATGGGGGCGGAGACCCAGTACTTC. Its translation: CASSRNMGAETQYF.

This clone has just one count. The chain is built from TRBV2 and TRBJ2-3; D might be TRBD2 (6 bases). The length of the CDR3 is 16 residues. The germline V gene encodes CDR1 SNHLY and CDR2 FYNNEI. The V and J ends lost 7 bases and 1 base respectively, with 18 bases between them. The CDR3: CASIMGDGGGTDTQYF. The CDR3 DNA reads TGTGCCAGCATAATGGGGGATGGAGGGGGCACAGATACGCAGTATTTT.

The V and J genes are TRBV5-6 and TRBJ2-7; D is possibly TRBD2 (6 bases). The CDR3 loop spans 16 amino acids. Germline V gene sequence: CDR1 SGHDT, CDR2 YYEEEE. V was clipped by 4 bases and J by 3 bases, with 20 bases between them. DNA of the CDR3: TGTGCCAGCAGCCGCGGGACGGGAAGAGGAAGCTACGAGCAGTACTTC. Its translation is CASSRGTGRGSYEQYF.